The rows below give T cell receptor beta chains drawn from one sample of a study of CD8 T cells in Susac syndrome. MiXCR, run by TCRdb on the immunoSEQ multiplex PCR reads, gives a single entry per CDR3 protein. Among hundreds of thousands of distinct CDR3 sequences, 92% were seen once, and the ten largest hold around 0.13%. The material sequenced was CD8+ T cells from PBMCs. All receptors come from a human donor with multiple sclerosis. Each CDR3 is given with its conserved first and last residue. D genes are given only for firm matches. A clone size is listed for some rows: how often the clone was seen (once, few, many), or a class if it is expanded.

size	D	J	V	DNA	CDR3
.	.	TRBJ2-3	TRBV9	TGTGCCAGCAGGGGGGACTCCACAGATACGCAGTATTTT	CASRGDSTDTQYF
once	.	TRBJ2-3	TRBV6-4	TGTGCCAGCAGTGACTCGGATGGGTATACGCAGTATTTT	CASSDSDGYTQYF
.	.	TRBJ2-3	TRBV12-2	TGTGCAAGTCGCTTAGGGCTAGCGGGGCATGGGGATACGCAGTATTTT	CASRLGLAGHGDTQYF
.	.	TRBJ1-4	TRBV3-1	TGTGCCAGCAGCCAAGATGGGGTACCGCTGGAAAAACTGTTTTTT	CASSQDGVPLEKLFF
.	.	TRBJ2-1	TRBV15	TGTGCCACCGCACAGGAGCGGATGTACAATGAGCAGTTCTTC	CATAQERMYNEQFF
.	TRBD1	TRBJ2-2	TRBV12-3/TRBV12-4	TGTGCCAGCAGTTCACCGGGACAGGGGGTTTTCACCGGGGAGCTGTTTTTT	CASSSPGQGVFTGELFF
.	.	TRBJ2-7	TRBV9	TGTGCCAGCAGCGTTGGGGAGCCCGGCGAGCAGTACTTC	CASSVGEPGEQYF
.	.	TRBJ1-1	TRBV20-1	TGCAGTGCTAGAAACGGGGGGGACACTGAAGCTTTCTTT	CSARNGGDTEAFF
.	.	TRBJ1-2	TRBV19	TGTGCCAGTAGTCCCGGGGCGGGGTACTATGGCTACACCTTC	CASSPGAGYYGYTF
.	.	TRBJ1-1	TRBV29-1	TGCAGCGTTAGGACAGTGAACACTGAAGTTTTCTTT	CSVRTVNTEVFF
.	TRBD2	TRBJ2-1	TRBV7-9	TGTGCCAGCAGCTCACCCTATAGGAGGGAGGGGATAGGGAATGAGCAGTTCTTC	CASSSPYRREGIGNEQFF
.	.	TRBJ2-3	TRBV7-9	TGTGCCAGCATCATCTCGCGACTAGAGAGCACAGATACGCAGTATTTT	CASIISRLESTDTQYF
.	.	TRBJ2-7	TRBV7-2	TGTGCCAGCAGCTTGGGGGGGGCCCCCGAGCAGTACTTC	CASSLGGAPEQYF
.	.	TRBJ2-7	TRBV27	TGTGCCAGCAGTTTATCGCAGGGGAGGGGGTTTTACGAGCAGTACTTC	CASSLSQGRGFYEQYF
.	TRBD2	TRBJ2-7	TRBV3-1	TGTGCCAGCAGCGACTGGGGTCCTAGCGGGAGCTACGAGCAGTACTTC	CASSDWGPSGSYEQYF
.	TRBD1	TRBJ2-5	TRBV9	TGTGCCAGCAGCGTAGGAGGGGGCGGACAAGAGACCCAGTACTTC	CASSVGGGGQETQYF
once	TRBD2	TRBJ2-1	TRBV9	TGTGCCAGCGGCGTTTCGCTAGCGGGAGGCGGGGAACAGTTCTTC	CASGVSLAGGGEQFF
.	TRBD2	TRBJ2-1	TRBV9	TGTGCCAGCAGCGCCGGGGGGAATGAGCAGTTCTTC	CASSAGGNEQFF
once	.	TRBJ2-7	TRBV10-3	TGTGCCATCAGGGGGGACACCGGTGGCGAGCAGTACTTC	CAIRGDTGGEQYF
.	TRBD1	TRBJ1-2	TRBV2	TGTGCCAGCAGGGGCAACAGGGGTCTGGGCTACACCTTC	CASRGNRGLGYTF
.	TRBD2	TRBJ2-3	TRBV9	TGTGCCAGCAGCGTAGCTTCGAAAGCGGGAGCCGGAGATACGCAGTATTTT	CASSVASKAGAGDTQYF
few	.	TRBJ1-1	TRBV12-3/TRBV12-4	TGTGCCAGCAGCCCTCCGGGTGGCACTGAAGCTTTCTTT	CASSPPGGTEAFF